This T cell receptor beta chain was sequenced in a study of T cell responses to AZD1222 COVID-19 vaccine. Study-wide background: The study pooled second doses at about 4 or about 12 weeks.

Findings and caveats of the study: Spike was spanned by vaccine-associated CD4 TCRs, with dominance at 160-218 and 743-854. Seropositive status at baseline applied to only five to seven AZD1222 recipients. In a largely white British group with more females than males, clonal diversity was possibly underestimated.

From germline, CDR1 is SGHRS and CDR2 YFSETQ. V was cut by 0 bases and J by 4 bases, with 7 bases left in between. This CDR3 is built from 13 residues. Details on this clone: Its antigen is not identified.

Only in-frame clones appear in the TCRdb table, and some are missing; sequencing was by immunoSEQ multiplex PCR. The top ten clones hold 5% to 7% of a sample with fewer than 200,000 clones, about nine tenths of them seen once. The chain uses TRBV5-1 and TRBJ1-2; D not certain. Sample: peripheral blood, taken on day 0 of AZD1222 vaccination. The receptor was derived from an adult in good health. DNA of the CDR3: TGCGCCAGCAGCTTGGAGGCTAGCTATGGCTACACCTTC. Translation gives CASSLEASYGYTF. Combining the CDR3 with reference TRBV5-1 and TRBJ1-2 gives the whole variable domain KAGVTQTPRYLIKTRGQQVTLSCSPISGHRSVSWYQQTPGQGLQFLFEYFSETQRNKGNFPGRFSGRQFSNSRSEMNVSTLELGDSALYLCASSLEASYGYTFGSGTRLTVV.